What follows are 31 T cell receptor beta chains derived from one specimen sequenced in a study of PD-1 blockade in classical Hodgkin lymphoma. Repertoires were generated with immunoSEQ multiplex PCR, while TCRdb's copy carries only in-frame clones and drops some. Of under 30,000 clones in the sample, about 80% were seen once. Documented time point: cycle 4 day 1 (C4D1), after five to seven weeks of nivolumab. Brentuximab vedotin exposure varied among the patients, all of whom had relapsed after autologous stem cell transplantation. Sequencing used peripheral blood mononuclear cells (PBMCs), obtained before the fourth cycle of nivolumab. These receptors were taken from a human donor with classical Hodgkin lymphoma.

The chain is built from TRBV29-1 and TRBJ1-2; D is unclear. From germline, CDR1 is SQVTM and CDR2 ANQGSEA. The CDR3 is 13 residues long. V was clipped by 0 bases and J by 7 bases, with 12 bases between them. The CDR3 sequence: CSVEDTRSGGYTF. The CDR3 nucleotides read TGCAGCGTTGAAGACACAAGATCAGGTGGCTACACCTTC.

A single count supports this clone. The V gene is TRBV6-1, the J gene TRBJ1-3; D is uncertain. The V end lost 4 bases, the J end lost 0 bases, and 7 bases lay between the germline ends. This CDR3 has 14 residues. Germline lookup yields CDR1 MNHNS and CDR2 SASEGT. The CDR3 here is CASSAGISGNTIYF. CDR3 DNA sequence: TGTGCCAGCAGTGCTGGGATCTCTGGAAACACCATATATTTT.

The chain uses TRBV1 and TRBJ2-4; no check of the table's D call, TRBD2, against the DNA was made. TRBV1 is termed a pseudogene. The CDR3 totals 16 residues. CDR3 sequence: CTSSPPRLSAKNIQYF. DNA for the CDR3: TGCACCAGCAGCCCTCCCCGACTCTCAGCCAAAAACATTCAGTACTTC.

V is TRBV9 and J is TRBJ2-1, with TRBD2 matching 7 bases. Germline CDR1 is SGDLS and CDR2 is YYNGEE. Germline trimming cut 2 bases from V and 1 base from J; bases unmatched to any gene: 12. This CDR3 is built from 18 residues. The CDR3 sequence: CASSVGLAERLSYNEQFF. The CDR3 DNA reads TGTGCCAGCAGCGTGGGGCTAGCGGAGCGACTGTCCTACAATGAGCAGTTCTTC.

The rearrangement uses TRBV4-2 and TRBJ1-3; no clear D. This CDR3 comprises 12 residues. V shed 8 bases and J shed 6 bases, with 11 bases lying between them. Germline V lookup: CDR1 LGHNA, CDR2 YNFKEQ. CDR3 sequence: CASQGIANTIYF. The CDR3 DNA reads TGTGCCAGCCAAGGGATAGCAAACACCATATATTTT.

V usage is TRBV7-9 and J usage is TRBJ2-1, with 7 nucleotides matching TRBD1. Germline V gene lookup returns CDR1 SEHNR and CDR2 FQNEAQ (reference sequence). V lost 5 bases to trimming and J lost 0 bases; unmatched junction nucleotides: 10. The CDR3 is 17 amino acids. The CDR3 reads CASSTDRASSSYNEQFF. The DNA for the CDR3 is TGTGCCAGCAGCACCGACAGGGCCTCCAGCTCCTACAATGAGCAGTTCTTC.

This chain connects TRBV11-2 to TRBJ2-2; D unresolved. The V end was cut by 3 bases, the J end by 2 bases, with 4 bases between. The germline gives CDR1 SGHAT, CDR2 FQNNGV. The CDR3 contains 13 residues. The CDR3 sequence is CASSFLNTGELFF. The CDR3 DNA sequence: TGTGCCAGCAGCTTTCTAAACACCGGGGAGCTGTTTTTT.

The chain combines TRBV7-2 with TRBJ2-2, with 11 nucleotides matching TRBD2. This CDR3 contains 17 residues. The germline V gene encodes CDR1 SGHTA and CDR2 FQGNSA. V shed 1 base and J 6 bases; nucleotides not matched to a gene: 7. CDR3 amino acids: CASSLGLAGGNPGELFF. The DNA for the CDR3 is TGTGCCAGCAGCTTAGGTCTAGCGGGAGGAAACCCCGGGGAGCTGTTTTTT.

The CDR3 region has the DNA TGTGCCAGCAGTTCCTTCGACAGGGTCTATGGCTACACCTTC. Residues: CASSSFDRVYGYTF. The chain uses TRBV2 and TRBJ1-2; 7 positions match TRBD1. The CDR3 loop spans 14 amino acids. Per the germline V gene, CDR1 is SNHLY and CDR2 is FYNNEI. V lost 5 bases to trimming and J lost 4 bases; unmatched junction nucleotides: 7.

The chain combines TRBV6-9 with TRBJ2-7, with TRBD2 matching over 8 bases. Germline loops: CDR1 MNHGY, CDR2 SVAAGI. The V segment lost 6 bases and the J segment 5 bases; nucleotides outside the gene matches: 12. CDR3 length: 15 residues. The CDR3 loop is CASSYPHRGGDEQYF. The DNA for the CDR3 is TGTGCCAGCAGCTATCCCCACCGGGGGGGCGACGAGCAGTACTTC.

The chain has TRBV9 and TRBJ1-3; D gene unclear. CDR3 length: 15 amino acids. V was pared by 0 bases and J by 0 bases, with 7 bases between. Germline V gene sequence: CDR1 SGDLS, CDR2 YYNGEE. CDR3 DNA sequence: TGTGCCAGCAGCGTAGGCGGCAGCTCTGGAAACACCATATATTTT. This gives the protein CASSVGGSSGNTIYF.

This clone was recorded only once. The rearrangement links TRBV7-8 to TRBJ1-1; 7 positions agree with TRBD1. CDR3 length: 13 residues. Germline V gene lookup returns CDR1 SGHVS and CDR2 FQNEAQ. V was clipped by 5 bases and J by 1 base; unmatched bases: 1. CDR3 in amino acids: CASSRQGNTEAFF. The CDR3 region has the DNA TGTGCCAGCAGCCGACAGGGGAACACTGAAGCTTTCTTT.

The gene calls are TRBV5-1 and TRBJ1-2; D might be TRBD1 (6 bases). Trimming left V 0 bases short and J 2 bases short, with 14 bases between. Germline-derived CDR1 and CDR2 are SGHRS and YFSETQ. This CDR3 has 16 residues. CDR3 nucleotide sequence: TGCGCCAGCAGCTTGGAACCGGGGGCGGGGAACTATGGCTACACCTTC. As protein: CASSLEPGAGNYGYTF.

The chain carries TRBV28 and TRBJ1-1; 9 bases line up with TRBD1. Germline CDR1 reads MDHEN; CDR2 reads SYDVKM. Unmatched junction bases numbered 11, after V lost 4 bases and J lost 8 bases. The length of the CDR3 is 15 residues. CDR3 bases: TGTGCCAGCAGTTCCCCCGGGACAGGGTCGACAGAAGCTTTCTTT. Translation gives CASSSPGTGSTEAFF.

CDR3 region: CASTGDTGELFF. The CDR3 region has the DNA TGTGCCAGCACCGGGGATACCGGGGAGCTGTTTTTT. V and J are TRBV7-9 and TRBJ2-2, with a tentative D call TRBD2 (5 bases). Trimming removed 7 bases from V and 5 bases from J, with 8 bases in between. The germline gives CDR1 SEHNR, CDR2 FQNEAQ (reference sequence). This CDR3 contains 12 residues.

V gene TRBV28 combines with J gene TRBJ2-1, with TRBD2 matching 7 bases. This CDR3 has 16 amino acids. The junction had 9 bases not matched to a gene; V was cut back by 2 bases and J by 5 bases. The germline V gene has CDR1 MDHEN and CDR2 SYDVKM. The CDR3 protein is CASSLIFAGENNEQFF. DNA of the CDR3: TGTGCCAGCAGTTTAATCTTCGCGGGAGAGAACAATGAGCAGTTCTTC.

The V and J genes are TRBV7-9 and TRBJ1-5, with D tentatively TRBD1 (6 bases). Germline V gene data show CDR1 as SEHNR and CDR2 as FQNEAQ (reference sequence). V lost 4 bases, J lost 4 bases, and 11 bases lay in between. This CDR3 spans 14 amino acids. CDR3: CASSSRGGNQPQHF. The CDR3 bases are TGTGCCAGCAGCTCCAGAGGGGGGAATCAGCCCCAGCATTTT.

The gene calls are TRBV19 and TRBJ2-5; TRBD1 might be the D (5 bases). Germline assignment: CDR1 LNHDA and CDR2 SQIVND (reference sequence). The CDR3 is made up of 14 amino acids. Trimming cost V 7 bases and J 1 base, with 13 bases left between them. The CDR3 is CASTPTAAQETQYF. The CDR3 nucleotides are TGTGCCAGTACCCCGACAGCCGCCCAAGAGACCCAGTACTTC.

The CDR3 sequence: CASSYSADNYGYTF. Written as DNA, the CDR3 is TGTGCCAGCAGTTACTCCGCGGATAACTATGGCTACACCTTC. The chain links TRBV6-6 to TRBJ1-2, with D unclear. The germline gives CDR1 MNHNY, CDR2 SVGAGI (reference sequence). The V end lost 0 bases, the J end lost 1 base, and 6 bases lay between the germline ends. This CDR3 comprises 14 residues.

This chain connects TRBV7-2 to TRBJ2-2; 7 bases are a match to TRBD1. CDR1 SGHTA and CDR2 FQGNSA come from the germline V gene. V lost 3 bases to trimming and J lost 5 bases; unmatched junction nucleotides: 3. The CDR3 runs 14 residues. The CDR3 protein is CASSFLGQTGELFF. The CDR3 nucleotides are TGTGCCAGCAGCTTCCTGGGACAGACCGGGGAGCTGTTTTTT.

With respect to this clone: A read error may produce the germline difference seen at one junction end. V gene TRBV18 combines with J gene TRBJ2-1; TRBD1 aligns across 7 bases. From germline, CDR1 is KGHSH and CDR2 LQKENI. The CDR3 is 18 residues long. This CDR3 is CASSPPQTGLHSYNEQFF. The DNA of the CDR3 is TGTGCCAGCTCCCCACCCCAGACAGGGCTTCACTCCTACAATGAGCAGTTCTTC.

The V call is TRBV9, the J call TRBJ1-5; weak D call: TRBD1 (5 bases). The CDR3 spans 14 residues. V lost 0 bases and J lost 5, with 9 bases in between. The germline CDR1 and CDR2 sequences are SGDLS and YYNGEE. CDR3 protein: CASSVGREDQPQHF. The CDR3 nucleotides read TGTGCCAGCAGCGTAGGCAGGGAGGATCAGCCCCAGCATTTT.

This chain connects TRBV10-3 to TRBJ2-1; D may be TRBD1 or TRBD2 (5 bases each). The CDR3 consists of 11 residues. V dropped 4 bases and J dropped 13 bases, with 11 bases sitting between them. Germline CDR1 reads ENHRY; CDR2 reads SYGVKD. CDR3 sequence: CAISVGTYQFF. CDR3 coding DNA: TGTGCCATCAGTGTTGGGACCTACCAGTTCTTC.

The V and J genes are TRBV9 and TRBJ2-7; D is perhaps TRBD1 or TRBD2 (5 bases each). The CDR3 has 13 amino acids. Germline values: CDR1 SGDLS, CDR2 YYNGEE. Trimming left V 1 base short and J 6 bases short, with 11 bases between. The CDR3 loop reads CASSVRAGAEQYF. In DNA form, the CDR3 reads TGTGCCAGCAGCGTAAGAGCCGGGGCCGAGCAGTACTTC.

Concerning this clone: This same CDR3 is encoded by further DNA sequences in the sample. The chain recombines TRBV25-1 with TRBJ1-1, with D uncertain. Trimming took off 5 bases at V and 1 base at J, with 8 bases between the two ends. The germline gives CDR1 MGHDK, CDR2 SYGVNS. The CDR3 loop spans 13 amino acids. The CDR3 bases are TGTGCCAGCAGTATGACTGCGAACACTGAAGCTTTCTTT. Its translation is CASSMTANTEAFF. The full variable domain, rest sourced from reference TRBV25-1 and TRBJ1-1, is EADIYQTPRYLVIGTGKKITLECSQTMGHDKMYWYQQDPGMELHLIHYSYGVNSTEKGDLSSESTVSRIRTEHFPLTLESARPSHTSQYLCASSMTANTEAFFGQGTRLTVV.

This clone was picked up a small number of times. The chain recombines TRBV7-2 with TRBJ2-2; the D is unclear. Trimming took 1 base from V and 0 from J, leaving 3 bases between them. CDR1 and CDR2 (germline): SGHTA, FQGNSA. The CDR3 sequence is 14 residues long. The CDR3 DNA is TGTGCCAGCAGCTTAGGGGCGAACACCGGGGAGCTGTTTTTT. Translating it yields CASSLGANTGELFF.

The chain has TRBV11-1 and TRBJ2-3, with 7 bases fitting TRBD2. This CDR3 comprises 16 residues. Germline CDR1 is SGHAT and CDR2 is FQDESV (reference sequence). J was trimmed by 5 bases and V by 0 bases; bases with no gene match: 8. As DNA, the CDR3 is TGTGCCAGCAGCTTAGCGATGGGAGGGCCTAAAGATACGCAGTATTTT. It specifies CASSLAMGGPKDTQYF.

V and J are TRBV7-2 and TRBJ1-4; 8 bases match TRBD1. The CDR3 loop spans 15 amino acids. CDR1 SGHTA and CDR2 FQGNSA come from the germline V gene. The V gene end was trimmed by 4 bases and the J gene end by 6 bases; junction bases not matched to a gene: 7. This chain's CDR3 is CASSYRQGLYEKLFF. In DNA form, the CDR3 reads TGTGCCAGCAGCTACAGACAGGGGTTATATGAAAAACTGTTTTTT.

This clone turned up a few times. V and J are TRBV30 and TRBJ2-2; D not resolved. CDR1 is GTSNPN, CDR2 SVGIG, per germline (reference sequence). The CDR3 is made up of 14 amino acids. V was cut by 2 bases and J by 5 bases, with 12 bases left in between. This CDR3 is CAWSLGIGTGELFF. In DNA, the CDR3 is TGTGCCTGGAGTCTAGGGATTGGGACCGGGGAGCTGTTTTTT. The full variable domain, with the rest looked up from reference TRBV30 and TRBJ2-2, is SQTIHQWPATLVQPVGSPLSLECTVEGTSNPNLYWYRQAAGRGLQLLFYSVGIGQISSEVPQNLSASRPQDRQFILSSKKLLLSDSGFYLCAWSLGIGTGELFFGEGSRLTVL.

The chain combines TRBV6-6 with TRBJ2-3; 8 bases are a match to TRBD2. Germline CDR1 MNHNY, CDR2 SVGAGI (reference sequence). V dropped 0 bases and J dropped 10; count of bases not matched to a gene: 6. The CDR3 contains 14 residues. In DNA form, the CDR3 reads TGTGCCAGCAGTTACTCGGTGGGACTAGTGGCGCAGTATTTT. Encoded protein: CASSYSVGLVAQYF.

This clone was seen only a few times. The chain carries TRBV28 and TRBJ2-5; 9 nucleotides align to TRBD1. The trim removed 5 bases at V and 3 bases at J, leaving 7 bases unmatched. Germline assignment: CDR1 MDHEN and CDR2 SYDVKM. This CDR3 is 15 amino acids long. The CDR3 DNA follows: TGTGCCAGCAGTGACCGGGACAGGGTCGAAGAGACCCAGTACTTC. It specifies CASSDRDRVEETQYF.